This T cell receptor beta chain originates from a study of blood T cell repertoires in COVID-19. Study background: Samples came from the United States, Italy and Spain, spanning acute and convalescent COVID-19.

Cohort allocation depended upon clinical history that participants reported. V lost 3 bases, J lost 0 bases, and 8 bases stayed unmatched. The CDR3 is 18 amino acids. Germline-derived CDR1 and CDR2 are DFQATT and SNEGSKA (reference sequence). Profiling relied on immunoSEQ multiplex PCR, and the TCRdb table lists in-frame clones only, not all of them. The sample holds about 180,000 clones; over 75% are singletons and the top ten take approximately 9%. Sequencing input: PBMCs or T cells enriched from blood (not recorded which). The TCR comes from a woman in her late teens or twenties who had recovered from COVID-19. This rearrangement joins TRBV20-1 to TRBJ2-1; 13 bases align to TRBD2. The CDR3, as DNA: TGCAGTGCTAGTCCGTTGACTAGCGGGGGGTCCTCCTACAATGAGCAGTTCTTC. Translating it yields CSASPLTSGGSSYNEQFF.